Described below is a single TCR beta chain sequence and its context. Its antigen remains unidentified. Healthy bone marrow donors formed the donor group. Primers: 60 Vbeta forward and 13 Jbeta reverse. Repertoires were generated with immunoSEQ multiplex PCR, while TCRdb's copy carries only in-frame clones and drops some. This sample carries about 180,000 clones, approximately 88% of them seen once, and the ten largest clones take 1% to 1.5%. The V gene's germline CDR1 is SGHDT and CDR2 YYEEEE. With 1 base clipped from V and 3 bases from J, the junction kept 6 bases outside the gene matches. The CDR3 has 16 residues. This sample was taken from a study of cytomegalovirus exposure and HLA in healthy donors. Across the study: A data release that came early held approximately 85 million unique TCRs from HLA-typed donors. Findings of the study overall: Sequencing depth roughly uniform across donors was assumed in presence/absence analyses.

The chain is built from TRBV5-6 and TRBJ2-3, with 9 bases that match TRBD2. The clonotype comes from a boy younger than 10 in good health and CMV-seronegative. The sample comprised PBMCs. The CDR3 coding sequence is TGTGCCAGCAGCTTGTGGCGGGGGGGCCGGACAGATACGCAGTATTTT. It codes for CASSLWRGGRTDTQYF.